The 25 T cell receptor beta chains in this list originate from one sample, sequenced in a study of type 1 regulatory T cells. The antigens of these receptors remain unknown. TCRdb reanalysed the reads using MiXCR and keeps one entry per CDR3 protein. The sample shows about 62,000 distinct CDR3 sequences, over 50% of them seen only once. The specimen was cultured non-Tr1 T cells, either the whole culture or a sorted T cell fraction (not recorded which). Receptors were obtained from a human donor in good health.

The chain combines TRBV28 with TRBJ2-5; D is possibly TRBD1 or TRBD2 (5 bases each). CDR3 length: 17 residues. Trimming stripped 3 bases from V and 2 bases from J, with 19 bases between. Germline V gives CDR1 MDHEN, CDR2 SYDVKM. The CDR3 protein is CASSLGDPKNTQETQYF. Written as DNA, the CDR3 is TGTGCCAGCAGTTTGGGGGACCCAAAGAATACACAAGAGACCCAGTACTTC. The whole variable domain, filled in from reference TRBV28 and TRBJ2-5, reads DVKVTQSSRYLVKRTGEKVFLECVQDMDHENMFWYRQDPGLGLRLIYFSYDVKMKEKGDIPEGYSVSREKKERFSLILESASTNQTSMYLCASSLGDPKNTQETQYFGPGTRLLVL.

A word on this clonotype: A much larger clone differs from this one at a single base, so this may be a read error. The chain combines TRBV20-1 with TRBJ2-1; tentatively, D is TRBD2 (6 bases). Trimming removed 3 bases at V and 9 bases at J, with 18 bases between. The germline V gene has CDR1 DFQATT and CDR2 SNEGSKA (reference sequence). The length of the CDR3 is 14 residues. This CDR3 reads CSARGLAREGEQFF. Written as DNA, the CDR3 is TGCAGTGCTAGGGGTCTAGCGAGAGAGGGTGAGCAGTTCTTC.

The CDR3 loop is CSARWGNGDQPQHF. The CDR3 DNA reads as TGCAGTGCTAGATGGGGGAATGGGGATCAGCCCCAGCATTTT. The rearrangement joins TRBV20-1 to TRBJ1-5, with D possibly TRBD1 on 5 matching bases. Germline V lookup: CDR1 DFQATT, CDR2 SNEGSKA (reference sequence). The length of the CDR3 is 14 residues. V was cut by 2 bases and J by 5 bases, with 13 bases left in between.

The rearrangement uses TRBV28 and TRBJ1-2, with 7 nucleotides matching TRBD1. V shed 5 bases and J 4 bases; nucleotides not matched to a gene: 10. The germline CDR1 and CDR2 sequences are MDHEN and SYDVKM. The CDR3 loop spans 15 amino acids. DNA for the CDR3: TGTGCCAGCAGTCCGAACAGGGGTACTGGCTATGGCTACACCTTC. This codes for CASSPNRGTGYGYTF.

CDR3 sequence: CASSLSVGSYEQYF. The CDR3 DNA reads as TGTGCCAGCAGCTTATCAGTGGGTTCCTACGAGCAGTACTTC. The chain recombines TRBV7-6 with TRBJ2-7; D is uncertain. CDR3 length: 14 residues. V was cut by 2 bases and J by 1 base, with 9 bases left in between. Per germline, CDR1 SGHVS and CDR2 FNYEAQ.

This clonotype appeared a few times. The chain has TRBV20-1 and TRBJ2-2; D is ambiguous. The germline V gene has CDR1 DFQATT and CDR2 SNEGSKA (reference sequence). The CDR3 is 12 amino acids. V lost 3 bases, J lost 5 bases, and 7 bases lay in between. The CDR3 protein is CSASGGTGELFF. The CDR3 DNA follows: TGCAGTGCTAGTGGCGGTACCGGGGAGCTGTTTTTT.

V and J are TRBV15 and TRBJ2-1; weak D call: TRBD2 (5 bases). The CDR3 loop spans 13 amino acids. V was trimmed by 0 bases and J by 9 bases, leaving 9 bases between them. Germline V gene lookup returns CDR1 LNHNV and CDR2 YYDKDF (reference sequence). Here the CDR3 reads CATSRDRGREQFF. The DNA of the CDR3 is TGTGCCACCAGCAGAGATCGCGGGCGTGAGCAGTTCTTC.

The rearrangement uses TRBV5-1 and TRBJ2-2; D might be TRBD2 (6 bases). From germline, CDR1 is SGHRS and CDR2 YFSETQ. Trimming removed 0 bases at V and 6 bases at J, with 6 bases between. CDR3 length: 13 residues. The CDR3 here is CASSLGEAGELFF. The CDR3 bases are TGCGCCAGCAGCTTGGGGGAGGCCGGGGAGCTGTTTTTT.

CDR3 sequence reads: CSVGGFSKAGEQFF. The CDR3 bases are TGCAGCGTTGGGGGGTTCAGCAAAGCAGGAGAACAGTTCTTC. The chain combines TRBV29-1 with TRBJ2-1, with D perhaps matching TRBD1 or TRBD2 (5 bases each). Between the trimmed V and J ends, which lost 4 bases and 13 bases, there was a span of 23 bases. CDR1 SQVTM and CDR2 ANQGSEA come from the germline V gene. The CDR3 length is 14 residues.

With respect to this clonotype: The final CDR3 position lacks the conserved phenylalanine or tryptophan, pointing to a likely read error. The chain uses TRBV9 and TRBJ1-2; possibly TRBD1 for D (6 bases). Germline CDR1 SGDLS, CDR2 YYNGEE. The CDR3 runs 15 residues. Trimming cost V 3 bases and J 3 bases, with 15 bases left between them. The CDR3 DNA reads TGTGCCAGCAGCGAGGGGGGAGGGGCCGACTATGGCTACACCTAC. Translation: CASSEGGGADYGYTY.

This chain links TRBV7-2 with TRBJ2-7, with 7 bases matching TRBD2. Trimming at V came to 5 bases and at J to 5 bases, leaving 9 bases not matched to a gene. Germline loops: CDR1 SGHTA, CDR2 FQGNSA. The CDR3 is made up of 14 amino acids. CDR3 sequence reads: CASSLWGGDHEQYF. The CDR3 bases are TGTGCCAGCAGCCTCTGGGGAGGGGATCACGAGCAGTACTTC.

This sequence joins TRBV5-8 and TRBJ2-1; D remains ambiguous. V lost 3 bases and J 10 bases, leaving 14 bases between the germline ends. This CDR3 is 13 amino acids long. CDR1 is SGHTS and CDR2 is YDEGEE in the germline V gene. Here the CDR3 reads CASSSSLGWEQFF. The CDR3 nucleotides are TGTGCCAGCAGCTCGAGTCTAGGTTGGGAGCAGTTCTTC. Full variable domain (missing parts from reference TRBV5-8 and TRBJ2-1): EAGVTQSPTHLIKTRGQQATLRCSPISGHTSVYWYQQALGLGLQFLLWYDEGEERNRGNFPPRFSGRQFPNYSSELNVNALELEDSALYLCASSSSLGWEQFFGPGTRLTVL.

The CDR3 sequence is CSASPPIQETQYF. The CDR3 region has the DNA TGCAGTGCTAGTCCACCTATACAAGAGACCCAGTACTTC. The chain joins TRBV20-1 to TRBJ2-5, with D unresolved. The CDR3 consists of 13 residues. The germline V gene has CDR1 DFQATT and CDR2 SNEGSKA (reference sequence). V was cut by 3 bases and J by 2 bases, with 10 bases left in between.

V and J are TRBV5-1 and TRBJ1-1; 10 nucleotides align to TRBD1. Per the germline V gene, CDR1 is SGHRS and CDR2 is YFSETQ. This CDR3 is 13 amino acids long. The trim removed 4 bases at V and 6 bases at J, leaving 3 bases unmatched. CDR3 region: CASSQTGGSEAFF. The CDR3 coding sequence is TGCGCCAGCAGCCAGACAGGGGGCTCTGAAGCTTTCTTT. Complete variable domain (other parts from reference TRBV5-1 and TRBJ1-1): KAGVTQTPRYLIKTRGQQVTLSCSPISGHRSVSWYQQTPGQGLQFLFEYFSETQRNKGNFPGRFSGRQFSNSRSEMNVSTLELGDSALYLCASSQTGGSEAFFGQGTRLTVV.

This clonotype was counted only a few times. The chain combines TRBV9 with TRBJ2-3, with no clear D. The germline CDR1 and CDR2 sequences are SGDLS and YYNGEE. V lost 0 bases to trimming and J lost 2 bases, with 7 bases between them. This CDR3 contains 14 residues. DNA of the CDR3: TGTGCCAGCAGCGTAGGATGGGACACAGATACGCAGTATTTT. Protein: CASSVGWDTDTQYF.

The CDR3 region has the DNA TGCGCCAGCAGAAATAGACAGGGGGTTTCCTTGAACACTGAAGCTTTCTTT. This sequence encodes CASRNRQGVSLNTEAFF. This chain links TRBV5-1 with TRBJ1-1; 9 bases map to TRBD1. The CDR3 consists of 17 residues. V shed 5 bases and J 0 bases; nucleotides not matched to a gene: 11. CDR1 is SGHRS and CDR2 is YFSETQ in the germline V gene.

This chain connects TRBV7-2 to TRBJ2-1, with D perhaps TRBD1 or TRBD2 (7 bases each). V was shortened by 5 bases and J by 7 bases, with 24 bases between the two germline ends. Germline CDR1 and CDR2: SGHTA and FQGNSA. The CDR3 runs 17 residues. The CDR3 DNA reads TGTGCCAGCAGCCCCCGGATGGGAGGGGGCTCGGGAAATGAGCAGTTCTTC. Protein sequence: CASSPRMGGGSGNEQFF. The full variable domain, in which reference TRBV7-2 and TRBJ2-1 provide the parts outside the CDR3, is GAGVSQSPSNKVTEKGKDVELRCDPISGHTALYWYRQSLGQGLEFLIYFQGNSAPDKSGLPSDRFSAERTGGSVSTLTIQRTQQEDSAVYLCASSPRMGGGSGNEQFFGPGTRLTVL.

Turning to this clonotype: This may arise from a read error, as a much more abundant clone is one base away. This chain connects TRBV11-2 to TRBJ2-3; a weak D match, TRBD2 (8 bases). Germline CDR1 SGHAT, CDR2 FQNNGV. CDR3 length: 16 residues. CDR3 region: CASSVDGRGHKDTQYF. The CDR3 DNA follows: TGTGCCAGCAGCGTAGACGGGAGGGGGCATAAAGATACGCAGTATTTT. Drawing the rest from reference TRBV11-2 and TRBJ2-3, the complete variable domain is EAGVAQSPRYKIIEKRQSVAFWCNPISGHATLYWYQQILGQGPKLLIQFQNNGVVDDSQLPKDRFSAERLKGVDSTLKIQPAKLEDSAVYLCASSVDGRGHKDTQYFGPGTRLTVL.

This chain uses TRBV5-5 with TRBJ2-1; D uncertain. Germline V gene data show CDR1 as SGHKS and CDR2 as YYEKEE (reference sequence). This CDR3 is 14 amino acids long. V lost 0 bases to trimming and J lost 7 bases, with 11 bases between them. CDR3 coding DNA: TGTGCCAGCAGCTTGGGGGGTACGTTGAATGAGCAGTTCTTC. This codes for CASSLGGTLNEQFF.

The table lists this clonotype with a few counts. CDR3 bases: TGCGCCAGCAGCTTGGATGAGACCCAGTACTTC. Translating gives CASSLDETQYF. This chain links TRBV5-1 with TRBJ2-5; D unclear. The germline V gene has CDR1 SGHRS and CDR2 YFSETQ. Deletions cut 0 bases from V and 5 bases from J, with 2 bases between. This CDR3 has 11 residues.

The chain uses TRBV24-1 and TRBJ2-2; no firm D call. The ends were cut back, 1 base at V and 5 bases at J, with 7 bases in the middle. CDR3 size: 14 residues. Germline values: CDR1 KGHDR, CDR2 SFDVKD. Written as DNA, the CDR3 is TGTGCCACCAGTGATTTTTCTACAACCGGGGAGCTGTTTTTT. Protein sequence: CATSDFSTTGELFF.

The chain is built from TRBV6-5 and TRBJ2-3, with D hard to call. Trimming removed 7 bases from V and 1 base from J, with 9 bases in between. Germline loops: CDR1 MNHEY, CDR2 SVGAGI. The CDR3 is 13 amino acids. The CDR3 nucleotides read TGTGCCAGCACCCCCCGGGGCACAGATACGCAGTATTTT. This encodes CASTPRGTDTQYF.

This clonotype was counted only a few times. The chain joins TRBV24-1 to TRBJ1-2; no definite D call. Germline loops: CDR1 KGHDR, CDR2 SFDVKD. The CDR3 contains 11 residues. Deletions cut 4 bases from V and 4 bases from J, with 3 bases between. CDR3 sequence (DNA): TGTGCCACCAGTGAGGGCTATGGCTACACCTTC. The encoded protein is CATSEGYGYTF.

Here the CDR3 reads CASSLQGVGETQYF. In DNA form, the CDR3 reads TGTGCCAGCAGCTTGCAGGGAGTTGGAGAGACCCAGTACTTC. V gene TRBV5-4 combines with J gene TRBJ2-5, with D perhaps being TRBD1 or TRBD2 (5 bases each). Trimming shortened V by 1 base and J by 4 bases, and 11 bases separated the two germline ends. From germline, CDR1 is SGHNT and CDR2 YYREEE (reference sequence). The CDR3 sequence is 14 residues long.

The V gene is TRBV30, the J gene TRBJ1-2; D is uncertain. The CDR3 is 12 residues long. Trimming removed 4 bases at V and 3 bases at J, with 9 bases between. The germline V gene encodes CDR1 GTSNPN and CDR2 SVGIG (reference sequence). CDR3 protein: CAWTRSHYGYTF. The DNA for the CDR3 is TGTGCCTGGACGAGATCCCACTATGGCTACACCTTC.